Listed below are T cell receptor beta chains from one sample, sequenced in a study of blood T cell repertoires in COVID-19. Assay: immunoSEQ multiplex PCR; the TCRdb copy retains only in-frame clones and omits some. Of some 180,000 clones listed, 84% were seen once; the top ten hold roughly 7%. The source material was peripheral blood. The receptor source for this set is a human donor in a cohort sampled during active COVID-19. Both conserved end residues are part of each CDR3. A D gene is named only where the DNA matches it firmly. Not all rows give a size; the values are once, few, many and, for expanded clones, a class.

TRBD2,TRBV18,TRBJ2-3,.,TGTGCCAGCTCACACCGGACTAGCGGGGGGGCCGGTTCAGATACGCAGTATTTT,CASSHRTSGGAGSDTQYF
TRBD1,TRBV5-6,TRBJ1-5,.,TGTGCCAGCAGCAACCGGGACAGGGGGCATAGCAATCAGCCCCAGCATTTT,CASSNRDRGHSNQPQHF
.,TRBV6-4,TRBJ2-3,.,TGTGCCAGCAGCAAGGAGCAGGGGATCACAGATACGCAGTATTTT,CASSKEQGITDTQYF
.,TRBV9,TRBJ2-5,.,TGTGCCAGCAGCGTAGGCCCAGCGGTCCAAGAGACCCAGTACTTC,CASSVGPAVQETQYF
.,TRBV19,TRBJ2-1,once,TGTGCCAGTAGTAGGGTAGCGAACCTTTACAATGAGCAGTTCTTC,CASSRVANLYNEQFF
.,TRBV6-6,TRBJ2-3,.,TGTGCCAGCAGTTACGGGGGCTTGGACACAGATACGCAGTATTTT,CASSYGGLDTDTQYF
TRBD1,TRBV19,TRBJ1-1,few,TGTGCCAGTAGAGAGCCGGGACAGTACAACACTGAAGCTTTCTTT,CASREPGQYNTEAFF
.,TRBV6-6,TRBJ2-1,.,TGTGCCAGCAGTTACTCGACTAGTTACAATGAGCAGTTCTTC,CASSYSTSYNEQFF
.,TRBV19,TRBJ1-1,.,TGTGCCAGCGAGGGGAACACTGAAGCTTTCTTT,CASEGNTEAFF
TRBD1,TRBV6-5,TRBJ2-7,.,TGTGCCAGCAGGGGACAGGGTAAATACGAGCAGTACTTC,CASRGQGKYEQYF
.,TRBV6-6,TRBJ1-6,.,TGTGCCAGCGGCCGACGCGGGGTAGGTGATTCACCCCTCCACTTT,CASGRRGVGDSPLHF
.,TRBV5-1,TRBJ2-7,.,TGCGCCAGCAGCTCCCATGGTATGCAGGAACGGGACTACGAGCAGTACTTC,CASSSHGMQERDYEQYF
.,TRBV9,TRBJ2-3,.,TGTGCCAGCAGCCCTTCTACAGGGACAGATACGCAGTATTTT,CASSPSTGTDTQYF
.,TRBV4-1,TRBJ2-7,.,TGCGCCAGCAGCCAGGGGGCAGGGTCCTACGAGCAGTACTTC,CASSQGAGSYEQYF
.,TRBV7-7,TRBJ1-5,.,TGTGCTAGCAGCCCGGGAGAGGATCAGCCCCAGCATTTT,CASSPGEDQPQHF
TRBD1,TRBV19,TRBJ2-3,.,TGTGCCAGTAGTATCCAGACAGGGGCGCGCACAGATACGCAGTATTTT,CASSIQTGARTDTQYF
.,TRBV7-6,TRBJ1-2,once,TGTGCCAGCAGCCCCCGGGGGGAGGGAGTGAGCTATGGCTACACCTTC,CASSPRGEGVSYGYTF
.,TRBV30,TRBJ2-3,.,TGTGCCTGGAGTGTGCAGGGGTCCGGCACAGATACGCAGTATTTT,CAWSVQGSGTDTQYF
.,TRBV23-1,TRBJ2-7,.,TGCGCCAGCAGTCGGTGGAGAGGGACCTACGAGCAGTACTTC,CASSRWRGTYEQYF
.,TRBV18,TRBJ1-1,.,TGTGCCAGCTCAAGACCGAGGACAGACATGAACACTGAAGCTTTCTTT,CASSRPRTDMNTEAFF
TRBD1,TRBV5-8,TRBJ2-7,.,TGTGCCAGCAGCTCGGGGACAGTCCGCTCCTACGAGCAGTACTTC,CASSSGTVRSYEQYF
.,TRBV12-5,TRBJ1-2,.,TGTGCTAGTGGTGCAATAACGGAGGGAGACTATGGCTACACCTTC,CASGAITEGDYGYTF
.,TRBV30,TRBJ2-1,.,TGTGCCTGGAATTTGCTACGCGGGGAGCAGTTCTTC,CAWNLLRGEQFF
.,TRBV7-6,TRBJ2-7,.,TGTGCCAGCAGCCCCAGGGTTGCAGGGGCCTACGAGCAGTACTTC,CASSPRVAGAYEQYF
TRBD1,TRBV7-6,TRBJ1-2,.,TGTGCCAGCAGCCCCGGACAGGGGATTATCTATGGCTACACCTTC,CASSPGQGIIYGYTF
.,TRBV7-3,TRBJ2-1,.,TGTGCCAGCAGCTTAAGCGGGATTTACAATGAGCAGTTCTTC,CASSLSGIYNEQFF
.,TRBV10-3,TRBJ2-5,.,TGTGCCATCAGTGAGTGGGTCGGCACTAAAGAGACCCAGTACTTC,CAISEWVGTKETQYF
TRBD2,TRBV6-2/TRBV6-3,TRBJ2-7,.,TGTGCCAGCAGTTACTCCAGGGATTGGGGGGGATACGAGCAGTACTTC,CASSYSRDWGGYEQYF
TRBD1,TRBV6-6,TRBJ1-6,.,TGTGCCAGCAGGTCACAGGGGGCGAGTTATTCACCCCTCCACTTT,CASRSQGASYSPLHF
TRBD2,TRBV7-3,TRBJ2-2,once,TGTGCCAGCAGCTTAAATCCCGGGGGGAGTACCGGGGAGCTGTTTTTT,CASSLNPGGSTGELFF
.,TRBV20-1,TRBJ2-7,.,TGCAGTGCTAGAGTACAGGACGCGCAGTACTTC,CSARVQDAQYF